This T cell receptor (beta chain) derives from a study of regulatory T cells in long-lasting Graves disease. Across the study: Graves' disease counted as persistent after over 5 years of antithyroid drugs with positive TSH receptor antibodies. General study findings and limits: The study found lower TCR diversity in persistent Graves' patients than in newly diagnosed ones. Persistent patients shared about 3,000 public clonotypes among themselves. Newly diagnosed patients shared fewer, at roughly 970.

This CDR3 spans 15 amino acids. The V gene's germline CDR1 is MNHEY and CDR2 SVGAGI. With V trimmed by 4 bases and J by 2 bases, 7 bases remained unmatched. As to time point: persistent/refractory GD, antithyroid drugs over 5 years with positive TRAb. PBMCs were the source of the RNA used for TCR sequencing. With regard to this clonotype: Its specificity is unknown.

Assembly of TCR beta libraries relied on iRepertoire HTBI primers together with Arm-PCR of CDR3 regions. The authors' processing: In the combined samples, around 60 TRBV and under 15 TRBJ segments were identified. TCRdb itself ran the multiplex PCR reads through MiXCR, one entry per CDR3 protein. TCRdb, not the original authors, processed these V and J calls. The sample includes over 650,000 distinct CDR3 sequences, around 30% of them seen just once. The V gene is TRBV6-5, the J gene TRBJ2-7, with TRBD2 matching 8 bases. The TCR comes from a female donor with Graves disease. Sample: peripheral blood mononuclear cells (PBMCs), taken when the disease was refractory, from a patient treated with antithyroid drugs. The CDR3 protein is CASSSHSGIAYEQYF. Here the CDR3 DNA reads TGTGCCAGCAGTTCTCATAGCGGGATAGCCTACGAGCAGTACTTC.